This TCR beta chain was identified during a study of OX40 agonist ivuxolimab in advanced cancers. Trimming shortened V by 10 bases and J by 11 bases, and 14 bases separated the two germline ends. This CDR3 spans 11 amino acids. The V gene's germline CDR1 is MDHEN and CDR2 SYDVKM. Assay used: immunoSEQ multiplex PCR; TCRdb lists only in-frame clones, some missing. This sample carries about 41,000 clones, around 87% of them seen once, and the ten largest clones take 3.6%. This receptor was identified in an adult with an advanced solid tumor such as melanoma, head and neck, liver or kidney cancer. The genes are TRBV28 and TRBJ2-2, with D possibly TRBD1 on 5 matching bases. Material: CD4+ or CD8+ T cells sorted from blood, obtained in a trial of the OX40 agonist ivuxolimab. The CDR3 is CATWTNRELFF. The CDR3 DNA sequence: TGTGCCACCTGGACAAACCGCGAGCTGTTTTTT.